This TCR beta chain comes out of a study of blood T cell repertoires in COVID-19. Study-level background: The samples span acute and convalescent COVID-19 from the United States, Italy and Spain. Nucleic acid was either cDNA or gDNA, and it came from T cells, B-cell-depleted T cells, or PBMCs.

The germline V gene encodes CDR1 MNHNS and CDR2 SASEGT. Trimming took off 2 bases at V and 3 bases at J, with 5 bases between the two ends. This CDR3 has 12 amino acids. In the authors' methods: Estimation of nucleated cell counts relied on the amplification of reference gene primers. Measured with immunoSEQ multiplex PCR; TCRdb has only the in-frame clones, and not every one. The DNA was the basis for D and trimming; V, J and clone size are from that table. Here the sample spans over 450,000 clones, approximately 89% being singletons. Followed over time, Seattle patients had been enrolled while infection was active. A remark on this clone: The sample carries other DNA sequences with the same CDR3.

The chain has TRBV6-1 and TRBJ2-7; D is undetermined. The source material was peripheral blood. This clonotype was sampled from a man aged 18 to 30 with COVID-19, enrolled during active disease. CDR3 in DNA: TGTGCCAGCAGTGAACGGTACTACGAGCAGTACTTC. Translated, it gives CASSERYYEQYF.